The T cell receptor (beta chain) described here comes from a study of blood T cells in healthy people across ages. In this sample, this clonotype turned up a few times. The CDR3 covers 16 residues. V dropped 6 bases and J dropped 5; count of bases not matched to a gene: 13. Germline V gene sequence: CDR1 SGHAT, CDR2 FQNNGV. A sample-barcoded 5' primer and a J-beta primer mix were used in a second PCR of roughly 7 to 11 cycles. At least 2.5 million CDR3-containing paired-end reads were obtained per sample. TCRdb reprocessed the 5' RACE reads with MiXCR, giving one entry per CDR3 protein. The sample yields about 780,000 distinct CDR3 sequences, roughly 24% seen once. Another study also made use of these data, one on T cells of mothers and their children. That source reports: Mothers gave over 10 million TCR beta CDR3 reads each, and children about 3 million each.

This sequence joins TRBV11-2 and TRBJ2-1; 7 nucleotides line up with TRBD2. The specimen was blood. The TCR was taken from a boy younger than 18 in good health. DNA of the CDR3: TGTGCCAGCAGTCTTGAGCGGGGAACCTTCCACAATGAGCAGTTCTTC. Protein: CASSLERGTFHNEQFF.